The present TCR beta chain was sequenced within a study of T-cell reconstitution after alpha-beta-depleted transplantation in children. V dropped 3 bases and J dropped 7; count of bases not matched to a gene: 10. Per germline, CDR1 SGHTA and CDR2 FQGNSA. The CDR3 runs to 16 residues. Preparation of the TCRbeta library was carried out with unique molecular identifiers. A single record per CDR3 protein comes from TCRdb applying MiXCR to the PCR reads. The profile shows about 580,000 distinct CDR3 sequences, approximately 22% of them singletons. This clonotype has a handful of counts. The receptor was isolated from a boy in the first two years of life who had a stem cell transplant for acute myeloid leukemia, so the T cells may come from the graft donor. This chain connects TRBV7-2 to TRBJ2-1; TRBD1 aligns across 9 bases. This specimen was PBMCs, mostly from graft donor cells, taken 360 days after TCRalphabeta/CD19-depleted stem cell transplant. CDR3 coding DNA: TGTGCCAGCAGCTTCCAAGGGACAGGGAAATTAAATGAGCAGTTCTTC. It codes for CASSFQGTGKLNEQFF.